This T cell receptor beta chain was recorded in a study of CD8 T cells in Susac syndrome. Germline lookup yields CDR1 SQVTM and CDR2 ANQGSEA. V was clipped by 3 bases and J by 1 base, with 15 bases between them. This CDR3 is 15 amino acids long. It was healthy donors who served as the controls, matched for age and sex. RNA was extracted with the RNeasy kit, and a quantity of roughly 0.5 to 1 ug was reverse transcribed using random hexamers. Each CDR3 protein is one row after TCRdb ran MiXCR on the immunoSEQ multiplex PCR reads. The sample lists roughly 120,000 distinct CDR3 sequences, 90% to 95% seen once, with roughly 0.087% in the top ten.

Sequencing was performed on CD4+ T cells from PBMCs. The source of this sequence is a human donor in good health. The chain is built from TRBV29-1 and TRBJ2-5; D gene unclear. CDR3 sequence (DNA): TGCAGCGTTGATCGGTCGTTTAACACCCAAGAGACCCAGTACTTC. It yields the protein CSVDRSFNTQETQYF.